The T cell receptor (beta chain) described here comes from a study of T cell responses to AZD1222 COVID-19 vaccine. The CDR3 contains 16 residues. The trim removed 5 bases at V and 8 bases at J, leaving 16 bases unmatched. The germline CDR1 and CDR2 sequences are KGHSY and FQNENV. With respect to this clone: Its antigen is not known.

Only in-frame clones appear in the TCRdb table, and some are missing; sequencing was by immunoSEQ multiplex PCR. The data hold 120,000 to 150,000 clones, with around nine tenths observed a single time. General study points: Dominant CD4 TCR responses targeted spike regions 160-218 and 743-854.

This TCR was sampled from an adult in good health. The chain links TRBV16 to TRBJ1-2, with 8 bases matching TRBD1. The sample here was peripheral blood, taken on day 0 of AZD1222 vaccination. CDR3 coding DNA: TGTGCCAGCAGCGCCCGACAGGGGTCGGAAATGAGAGGCTACACCTTC. Its protein product is CASSARQGSEMRGYTF.